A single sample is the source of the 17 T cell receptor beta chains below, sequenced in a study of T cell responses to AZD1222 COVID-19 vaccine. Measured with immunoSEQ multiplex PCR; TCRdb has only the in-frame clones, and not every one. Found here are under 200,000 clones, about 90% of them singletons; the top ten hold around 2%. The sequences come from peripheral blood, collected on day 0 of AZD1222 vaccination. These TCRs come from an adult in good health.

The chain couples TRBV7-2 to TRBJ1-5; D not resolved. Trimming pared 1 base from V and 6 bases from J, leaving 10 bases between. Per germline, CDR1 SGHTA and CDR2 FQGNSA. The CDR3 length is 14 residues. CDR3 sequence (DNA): TGTGCCAGCAGCTTAGACGGAGGAGTTCAGCCCCAGCATTTT. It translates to CASSLDGGVQPQHF.

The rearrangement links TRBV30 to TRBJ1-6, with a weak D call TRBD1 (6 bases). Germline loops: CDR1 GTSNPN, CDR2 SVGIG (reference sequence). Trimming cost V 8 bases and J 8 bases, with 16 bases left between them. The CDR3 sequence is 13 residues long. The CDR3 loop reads CALRGAEHSPLHF. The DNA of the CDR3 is TGTGCCCTCCGGGGGGCGGAACATTCACCCCTCCACTTT. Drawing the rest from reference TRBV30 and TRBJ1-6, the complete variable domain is SQTIHQWPATLVQPVGSPLSLECTVEGTSNPNLYWYRQAAGRGLQLLFYSVGIGQISSEVPQNLSASRPQDRQFILSSKKLLLSDSGFYLCALRGAEHSPLHFGNGTRLTVT.

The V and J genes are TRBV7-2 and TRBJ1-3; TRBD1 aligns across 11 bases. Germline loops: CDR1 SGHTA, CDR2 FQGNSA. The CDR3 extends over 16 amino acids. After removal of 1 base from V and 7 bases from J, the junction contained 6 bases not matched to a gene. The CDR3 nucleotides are TGTGCCAGCAGCTTAGATTTCGGACAGGGGGCGAACACCATATATTTT. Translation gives CASSLDFGQGANTIYF.

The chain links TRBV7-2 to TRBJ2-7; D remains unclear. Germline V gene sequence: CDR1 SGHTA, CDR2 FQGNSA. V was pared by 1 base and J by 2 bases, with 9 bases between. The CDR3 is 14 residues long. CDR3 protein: CASSLETVPYEQYF. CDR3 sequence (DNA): TGTGCCAGCAGCTTAGAAACGGTTCCCTACGAGCAGTACTTC. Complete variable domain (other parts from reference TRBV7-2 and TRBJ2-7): GAGVSQSPSNKVTEKGKDVELRCDPISGHTALYWYRQSLGQGLEFLIYFQGNSAPDKSGLPSDRFSAERTGGSVSTLTIQRTQQEDSAVYLCASSLETVPYEQYFGPGTRLTVT.

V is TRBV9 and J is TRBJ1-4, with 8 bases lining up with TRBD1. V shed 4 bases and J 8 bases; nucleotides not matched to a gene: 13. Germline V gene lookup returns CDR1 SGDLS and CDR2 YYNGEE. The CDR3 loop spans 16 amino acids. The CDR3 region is CASSPDSTGTGEKLFF. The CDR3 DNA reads TGTGCCAGCAGCCCTGATTCGACAGGGACAGGAGAAAAACTGTTTTTT.

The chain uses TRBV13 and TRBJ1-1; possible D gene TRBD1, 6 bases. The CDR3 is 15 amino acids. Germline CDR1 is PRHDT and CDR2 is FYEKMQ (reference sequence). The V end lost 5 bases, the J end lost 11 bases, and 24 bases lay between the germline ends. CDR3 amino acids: CASSPRPSGEVNAFF. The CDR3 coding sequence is TGTGCCAGCAGCCCTCGCCCATCAGGGGAGGTAAATGCTTTCTTT.

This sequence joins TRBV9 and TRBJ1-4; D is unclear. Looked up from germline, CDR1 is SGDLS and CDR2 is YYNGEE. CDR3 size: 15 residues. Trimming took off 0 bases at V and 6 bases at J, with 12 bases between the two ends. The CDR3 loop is CASSVGRQSYEKLFF. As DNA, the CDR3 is TGTGCCAGCAGCGTAGGGAGGCAAAGCTATGAAAAACTGTTTTTT.

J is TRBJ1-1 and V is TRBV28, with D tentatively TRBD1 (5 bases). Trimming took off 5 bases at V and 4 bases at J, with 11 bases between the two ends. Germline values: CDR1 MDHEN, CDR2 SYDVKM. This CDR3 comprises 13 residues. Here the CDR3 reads CASSIVGVTEAFF. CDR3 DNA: TGTGCCAGCAGTATAGTGGGGGTCACTGAAGCTTTCTTT.

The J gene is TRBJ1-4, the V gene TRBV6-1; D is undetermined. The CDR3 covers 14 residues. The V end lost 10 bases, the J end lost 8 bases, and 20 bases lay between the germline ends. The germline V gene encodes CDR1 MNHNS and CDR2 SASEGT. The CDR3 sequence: CATHSLGSSEKLFF. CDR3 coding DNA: TGTGCCACCCACAGTTTAGGGAGCTCAGAAAAACTGTTTTTT.

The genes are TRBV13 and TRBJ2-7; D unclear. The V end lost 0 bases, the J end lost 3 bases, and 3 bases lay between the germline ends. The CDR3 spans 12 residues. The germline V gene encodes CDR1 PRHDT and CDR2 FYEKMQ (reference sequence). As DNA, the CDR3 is TGTGCCAGCAGCTTAGGGGTCTACGAGCAGTACTTC. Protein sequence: CASSLGVYEQYF.

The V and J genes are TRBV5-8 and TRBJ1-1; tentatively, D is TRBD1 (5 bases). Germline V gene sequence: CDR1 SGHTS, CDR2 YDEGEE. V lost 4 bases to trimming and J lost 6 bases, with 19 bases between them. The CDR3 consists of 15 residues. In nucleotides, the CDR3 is TGTGCCAGCAGCCGCAGGGTAGGGCAGATTCCTGAAGCTTTCTTT. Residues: CASSRRVGQIPEAFF.

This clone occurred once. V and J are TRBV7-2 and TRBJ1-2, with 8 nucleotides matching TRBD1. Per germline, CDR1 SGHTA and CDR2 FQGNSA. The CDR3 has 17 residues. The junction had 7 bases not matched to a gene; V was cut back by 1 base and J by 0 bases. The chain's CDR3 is CASSLGSGGNTNYGYTF. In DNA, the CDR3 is TGTGCCAGCAGCTTAGGGTCAGGGGGCAACACTAACTATGGCTACACCTTC.

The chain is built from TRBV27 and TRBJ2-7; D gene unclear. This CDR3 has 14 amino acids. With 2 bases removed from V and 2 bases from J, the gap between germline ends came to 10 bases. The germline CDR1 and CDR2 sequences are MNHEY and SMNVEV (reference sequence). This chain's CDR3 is CASSLGDGTYEQYF. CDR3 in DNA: TGTGCCAGCAGTTTAGGTGACGGTACCTACGAGCAGTACTTC.

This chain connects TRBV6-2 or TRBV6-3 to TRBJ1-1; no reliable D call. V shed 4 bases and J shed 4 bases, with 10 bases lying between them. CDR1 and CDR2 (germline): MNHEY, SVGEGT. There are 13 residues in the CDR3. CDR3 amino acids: CASSLSRVTEAFF. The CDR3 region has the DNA TGTGCCAGCAGTTTATCGAGAGTCACTGAAGCTTTCTTT.

In nucleotides, the CDR3 is TGTGCCAGCAGCTTGCAGGAAACCTACACTGAAGCTTTCTTT. This encodes CASSLQETYTEAFF. V is TRBV7-9 and J is TRBJ1-1; D is undetermined. V gave up 3 bases and J gave up 3 bases, with 11 bases separating them. The CDR3 spans 14 residues. The germline gives CDR1 SEHNR, CDR2 FQNEAQ (reference sequence).

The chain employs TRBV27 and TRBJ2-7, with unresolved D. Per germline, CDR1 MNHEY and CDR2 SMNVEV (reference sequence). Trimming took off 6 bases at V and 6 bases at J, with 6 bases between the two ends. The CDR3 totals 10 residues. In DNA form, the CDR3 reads TGTGCCAGCAGAAAGGGCGAGCAGTACTTC. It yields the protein CASRKGEQYF.

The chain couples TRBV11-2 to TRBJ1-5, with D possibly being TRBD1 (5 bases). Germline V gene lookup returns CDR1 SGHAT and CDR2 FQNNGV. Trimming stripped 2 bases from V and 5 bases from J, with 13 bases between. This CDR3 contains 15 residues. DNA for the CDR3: TGTGCCAGCAGCTTAAGTAATGGGGCTCATCAGCCCCAGCATTTT. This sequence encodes CASSLSNGAHQPQHF. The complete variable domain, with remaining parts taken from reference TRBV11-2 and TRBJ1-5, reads EAGVAQSPRYKIIEKRQSVAFWCNPISGHATLYWYQQILGQGPKLLIQFQNNGVVDDSQLPKDRFSAERLKGVDSTLKIQPAKLEDSAVYLCASSLSNGAHQPQHFGDGTRLSIL.